This T cell receptor beta chain stems from a study of blood T cell repertoires in COVID-19. The data were produced by immunoSEQ multiplex PCR, yet TCRdb's version contains in-frame clones alone and is incomplete. The table records about 300,000 clones, 70% to 90% of them present only once. The V gene's germline CDR1 is MNHNY and CDR2 SVGAGI (reference sequence). J gave up 5 bases and V 8 bases, and 4 bases lay outside the gene matches. The CDR3 is 12 amino acids. The sequenced sample was peripheral blood. The chain couples TRBV6-6 to TRBJ2-5; 8 positions match TRBD1. This clonotype was obtained from a young man who had recovered from COVID-19. The CDR3 nucleotides are TGTGCCAGCGACAGGGGCCTGGAGACCCAGTACTTC. Translation: CASDRGLETQYF.